One sample yielded the 14 T cell receptor beta chains listed below, sequenced in a study of blood T cell repertoires in COVID-19. Sequencing was performed with immunoSEQ multiplex PCR; in TCRdb, only in-frame clones are kept and a portion is missing. This table has 110,000 to 150,000 clones, 80% appearing once. Sequences were obtained from peripheral blood. All receptors derive from a woman in her forties or fifties with acute or convalescent COVID-19.

This clone is a singleton in its sample. V usage is TRBV28 and J usage is TRBJ2-7; TRBD1 aligns across 11 bases. The CDR3 consists of 18 residues. Germline assignment: CDR1 MDHEN and CDR2 SYDVKM. Losses at the gene ends were 7 bases for V and 5 bases for J; bases not matched to a gene: 19. For the CDR3, the DNA is TGTGCCAGCAAAATGTACGGTCCCGGGACAGGGGGAAGAGACGAGCAGTACTTC. It encodes CASKMYGPGTGGRDEQYF.

This clone was counted ten times or more. The chain employs TRBV5-8 and TRBJ2-5; D gene ambiguous. Germline V gene sequence: CDR1 SGHTS, CDR2 YDEGEE. V shed 2 bases and J shed 4 bases, with 3 bases lying between them. CDR3 length equals 11 residues. DNA for the CDR3: TGTGCCAGCAGCTTTCTAGAGACCCAGTACTTC. Protein sequence: CASSFLETQYF.

The genes are TRBV5-6 and TRBJ1-2; unclear D gene. Germline lookup yields CDR1 SGHDT and CDR2 YYEEEE. The ends were cut back, 7 bases at V and 6 bases at J, with 13 bases in the middle. CDR3 length: 12 residues. The CDR3 protein is CASRGDWHGYTF. For the CDR3, the DNA is TGTGCCAGCCGGGGAGATTGGCATGGCTACACCTTC.

This clone was found once. The V call is TRBV4-3, the J call TRBJ2-7, with D possibly TRBD2 on 6 matching bases. Trimming removed 1 base at V and 4 bases at J, with 11 bases between. Germline CDR1 reads LGHNA; CDR2 reads YSLEER. CDR3 size: 14 residues. CDR3 region: CASSQAAGRYEQYF. Written as DNA, the CDR3 is TGCGCCAGCAGCCAAGCTGCAGGGAGGTACGAGCAGTACTTC.

This chain joins TRBV10-3 and TRBJ1-1, with 7 positions matching TRBD1. Germline V gene sequence: CDR1 ENHRY, CDR2 SYGVKD. The CDR3 covers 15 residues. Germline trimming cut 6 bases from V and 0 bases from J; bases unmatched to any gene: 7. DNA of the CDR3: TGTGCCATCAGCCCTGGGACAGATATGAACACTGAAGCTTTCTTT. Protein: CAISPGTDMNTEAFF.

The chain joins TRBV9 to TRBJ2-1, with TRBD1 matching over 8 bases. Germline values: CDR1 SGDLS, CDR2 YYNGEE. J lost 3 bases, V lost 4 bases, and 6 bases had no gene match. The CDR3 is 15 residues long. The CDR3 region is CASSIQGADYNEQFF. In DNA, the CDR3 is TGTGCCAGCAGCATTCAGGGGGCGGACTACAATGAGCAGTTCTTC.

J is TRBJ1-5 and V is TRBV10-3; maybe TRBD1 (6 bases). Trimming pared 5 bases from V and 5 bases from J, leaving 13 bases between. Germline CDR1 is ENHRY and CDR2 is SYGVKD. This CDR3 is built from 14 residues. The CDR3 here is CAISQGQRDQPQHF. The CDR3 DNA reads as TGTGCCATCAGTCAGGGGCAGAGAGATCAGCCCCAGCATTTT.

The CDR3 protein is CASSLNRGAVITDTQYF. DNA for the CDR3: TGTGCCAGCAGCCTCAACCGCGGGGCAGTCATCACAGATACGCAGTATTTT. This chain connects TRBV7-2 to TRBJ2-3; D is possibly TRBD2 (6 bases). Germline CDR1 and CDR2: SGHTA and FQGNSA. The V end lost 5 bases, the J end lost 2 bases, and 20 bases lay between the germline ends. This CDR3 has 17 residues.

The sample holds a few counts of this clone. J is TRBJ2-7 and V is TRBV4-2, with 11 positions matching TRBD1. The germline V gene has CDR1 LGHNA and CDR2 YNFKEQ. This CDR3 has 15 amino acids. V was clipped by 0 bases and J by 5 bases; unmatched bases: 3. This chain's CDR3 is CASSQDQGQGDEQYF. The DNA of the CDR3 is TGTGCCAGCAGCCAAGATCAGGGACAGGGGGACGAGCAGTACTTC.

The chain recombines TRBV9 with TRBJ2-5; 9 bases map to TRBD1. After removal of 8 bases from V and 4 bases from J, the junction contained 9 bases not matched to a gene. The CDR3 extends over 14 amino acids. Germline CDR1 reads SGDLS; CDR2 reads YYNGEE. CDR3 loop: CASATGGLRETQYF. In nucleotides, the CDR3 is TGTGCCAGTGCGACAGGGGGTCTCCGAGAGACCCAGTACTTC.

J is TRBJ1-2 and V is TRBV29-1; TRBD1 aligns across 7 bases. The V gene's germline CDR1 is SQVTM and CDR2 ANQGSEA. The J segment lost 2 bases and the V segment lost 3 bases, leaving 9 bases of the junction unmatched. The CDR3 is made up of 15 amino acids. The CDR3 protein is CSVEGRDSPNYGYTF. DNA of the CDR3: TGCAGCGTTGAGGGTAGGGACAGTCCAAACTATGGCTACACCTTC.

The chain uses TRBV18 and TRBJ2-7; possible D gene TRBD1, 6 bases. Deletions cut 3 bases from V and 4 bases from J, with 13 bases between. The CDR3 sequence is 14 residues long. CDR1 is KGHSH and CDR2 is LQKENI in the germline V gene. The CDR3 sequence is CASSPAGQRYEQYF. DNA for the CDR3: TGTGCCAGCTCACCCGCCGGACAGAGATACGAGCAGTACTTC.

V usage is TRBV5-1 and J usage is TRBJ2-7; D remains ambiguous. V lost 1 base to trimming and J lost 6 bases, with 14 bases between them. The CDR3 contains 14 residues. Germline assignment: CDR1 SGHRS and CDR2 YFSETQ. Written as DNA, the CDR3 is TGCGCCAGCAGCTTGAGCACCGAATCGCGCGAGCAGTACTTC. Translated, it gives CASSLSTESREQYF.

V is TRBV9 and J is TRBJ2-2; D gene unclear. The germline V gene encodes CDR1 SGDLS and CDR2 YYNGEE. The CDR3 loop spans 15 amino acids. V was cut by 1 base and J by 5 bases, with 12 bases left in between. The CDR3 bases are TGTGCCAGCAGCGTATCCTACAGCAAAACCGGGGAGCTGTTTTTT. Translated: CASSVSYSKTGELFF. Filled out from reference TRBV9 and TRBJ2-2, the complete variable domain reads DSGVTQTPKHLITATGQRVTLRCSPRSGDLSVYWYQQSLDQGLQFLIQYYNGEERAKGNILERFSAQQFPDLHSELNLSSLELGDSALYFCASSVSYSKTGELFFGEGSRLTVL.